The 12 T cell receptor beta chains listed next were all sequenced from one sample in a study of technical replicates of blood from several donors. Here immunoSEQ multiplex PCR was the method, and the copy in TCRdb shows in-frame clones only, minus some. This table has tens of thousands of clones, roughly 94% appearing once. Sequencing was carried out using T cells isolated from PBMCs. The source of these receptors is a human donor in good health.

V is TRBV6-6 and J is TRBJ2-7; the D gene is possibly TRBD1 (5 bases). This CDR3 is 13 amino acids long. CDR1 is MNHNY and CDR2 is SVGAGI in the germline V gene (reference sequence). V dropped 5 bases and J dropped 4 bases, with 12 bases sitting between them. The chain's CDR3 is CASSTPSGYEQYF. For the CDR3, the DNA is TGTGCCAGCAGTACACCTTCAGGGTACGAGCAGTACTTC.

This sequence joins TRBV7-8 and TRBJ1-5, with D possibly TRBD1 on 5 matching bases. V was cut by 5 bases and J by 5 bases, with 10 bases left in between. The CDR3 contains 13 residues. In germline, CDR1 is SGHVS, CDR2 FQNEAQ. The CDR3 protein is CASSRGGYQPQHF. CDR3 DNA sequence: TGTGCCAGCAGCCGGGGGGGTTATCAGCCCCAGCATTTT.

The J gene is TRBJ1-1, the V gene TRBV6-6, with D possibly TRBD1 on 5 matching bases. Germline V CDR1 and CDR2: MNHNY, SVGAGI (reference sequence). V was pared by 3 bases and J by 3 bases, with 14 bases between. The CDR3 covers 15 residues. The CDR3 sequence is CASSYGTGIDTEAFF. The CDR3 DNA is TGTGCCAGCAGTTATGGAACAGGAATAGACACTGAAGCTTTCTTT.

The CDR3 reads CASSLVASGEGNEQFF. The CDR3 DNA is TGTGCCAGCAGCTTAGTAGCTAGCGGTGAAGGCAATGAGCAGTTCTTC. The rearrangement joins TRBV7-6 to TRBJ2-1, with 7 bases matching TRBD2. The CDR3 spans 16 residues. From germline, CDR1 is SGHVS and CDR2 FNYEAQ. J lost 6 bases, V lost 1 base, and 9 bases had no gene match.

The V gene is TRBV6-5, the J gene TRBJ1-1; the D gene is possibly TRBD1 (6 bases). The V gene lost 0 bases and the J gene lost 0 bases, with 11 bases spanning the gap. CDR1 is MNHEY, CDR2 SVGAGI, per germline. The CDR3 extends over 16 amino acids. CDR3 loop: CASSYSTGFLNTEAFF. CDR3 bases: TGTGCCAGCAGTTACTCTACAGGGTTCCTGAACACTGAAGCTTTCTTT.

The chain combines TRBV7-8 with TRBJ2-5, with 7 bases matching TRBD2. V lost 1 base and J lost 1; bases outside the gene matches: 12. CDR3 length: 18 amino acids. CDR1 and CDR2 from the germline V gene are SGHVS and FQNEAQ. The CDR3: CASSLGRGGGVGQETQYF. Here the CDR3 DNA reads TGTGCCAGCAGCTTAGGAAGAGGTGGGGGGGTAGGCCAAGAGACCCAGTACTTC.

The chain uses TRBV7-9 and TRBJ2-1; possible D gene TRBD2, 5 bases. V was trimmed by 7 bases and J by 6 bases, leaving 16 bases between them. Germline V gene lookup returns CDR1 SEHNR and CDR2 FQNEAQ (reference sequence). There are 14 residues in the CDR3. The CDR3 loop reads CASTEVEVGNEQFF. The DNA of the CDR3 is TGTGCCAGCACGGAAGTGGAGGTGGGCAATGAGCAGTTCTTC.

Only one count was recorded for this clone. The V gene is TRBV30, the J gene TRBJ1-5; D ambiguous. V gave up 2 bases and J gave up 3 bases, with 11 bases separating them. The V gene's germline CDR1 is GTSNPN and CDR2 SVGIG (reference sequence). This CDR3 comprises 14 residues. CDR3 residues: CAWSILTSNQPQHF. The CDR3 nucleotides read TGTGCCTGGAGTATTTTGACTTCCAATCAGCCCCAGCATTTT.

This chain connects TRBV14 to TRBJ2-7, with 7 bases identical to TRBD1. This CDR3 region has 15 residues. The germline CDR1 and CDR2 sequences are SGHDN and FVKESK. V shed 0 bases and J 9 bases; nucleotides not matched to a gene: 11. This chain's CDR3 is CASSQEERGRGRQYF. The CDR3 DNA reads TGTGCCAGCAGCCAAGAAGAGAGGGGGCGCGGAAGGCAGTACTTC.

This chain connects TRBV11-3 to TRBJ1-6; no clear D gene. Trimming shortened V by 4 bases and J by 1 base, and 5 bases separated the two germline ends. Germline CDR1 and CDR2: SGHNT and YENEEA. The CDR3 extends over 14 amino acids. This CDR3 is CASSSSSYNSPLHF. The CDR3 coding sequence is TGTGCCAGCAGCTCTAGTTCCTATAATTCACCCCTCCACTTT. The full variable domain, completed using reference TRBV11-3 and TRBJ1-6, is EAGVVQSPRYKIIEKKQPVAFWCNPISGHNTLYWYLQNLGQGPELLIRYENEEAVDDSQLPKDRFSAERLKGVDSTLKIQPAELGDSAVYLCASSSSSYNSPLHFGNGTRLTVT.

CDR3 DNA: TGTGCCTGGAGTGTGAGCGGGAATAATTCACCCCTCCACTTT. Its translation: CAWSVSGNNSPLHF. This chain connects TRBV30 to TRBJ1-6; D ambiguous. V shed 0 bases and J shed 5 bases, with 8 bases lying between them. Per germline, CDR1 GTSNPN and CDR2 SVGIG (reference sequence). This CDR3 is 14 amino acids long. Looking up the rest from reference TRBV30 and TRBJ1-6 gives the full variable domain: SQTIHQWPATLVQPVGSPLSLECTVEGTSNPNLYWYRQAAGRGLQLLFYSVGIGQISSEVPQNLSASRPQDRQFILSSKKLLLSDSGFYLCAWSVSGNNSPLHFGNGTRLTVT.

The rearrangement links TRBV19 to TRBJ1-2; D gene uncertain. The CDR3 has 14 amino acids. Germline CDR1 is LNHDA and CDR2 is SQIVND (reference sequence). Trimming stripped 8 bases from V and 2 bases from J, with 15 bases between. CDR3 sequence (DNA): TGTGCCAGTGCCGCCCCGCGGCGGAACTATGGCTACACCTTC. Translation: CASAAPRRNYGYTF. The entire variable domain, with the rest obtained from reference TRBV19 and TRBJ1-2, is as follows: DGGITQSPKYLFRKEGQNVTLSCEQNLNHDAMYWYRQDPGQGLRLIYYSQIVNDFQKGDIAEGYSVSREKKESFPLTVTSAQKNPTAFYLCASAAPRRNYGYTFGSGTRLTVV.